These 25 T cell receptor beta chains were all obtained from the same sample, sequenced in a study of OX40 agonist ivuxolimab in advanced cancers. The protocol was immunoSEQ multiplex PCR, while the TCRdb copy is restricted to in-frame clones and leaves out a portion. This table holds roughly 90,000 clones, about 90% found once. This material consisted of CD4+ or CD8+ T cells sorted from blood, taken in a trial of the OX40 agonist ivuxolimab. The origin of the receptors is an adult with an advanced solid tumor such as melanoma, head and neck, liver or kidney cancer.

The chain is built from TRBV5-4 and TRBJ2-2; the D is unclear. Per germline, CDR1 SGHNT and CDR2 YYREEE (reference sequence). Trimming left V 0 bases short and J 7 bases short, with 4 bases between. The CDR3 sequence is 12 residues long. The CDR3 DNA is TGTGCCAGCAGCTTGGATTACGGGGAGCTGTTTTTT. Translated, it gives CASSLDYGELFF.

This clone was seen more than once but under ten times. J is TRBJ1-2 and V is TRBV5-1, with TRBD1 as a possible D gene (5 bases). CDR1 is SGHRS, CDR2 YFSETQ, per germline. Trimming pared 2 bases from V and 6 bases from J, leaving 8 bases between. CDR3 length: 12 residues. CDR3 in DNA: TGCGCCAGCAGCTTTCAAGGGGATGGCTACACCTTC. Translating gives CASSFQGDGYTF. The complete variable domain, with remaining parts taken from reference TRBV5-1 and TRBJ1-2, reads KAGVTQTPRYLIKTRGQQVTLSCSPISGHRSVSWYQQTPGQGLQFLFEYFSETQRNKGNFPGRFSGRQFSNSRSEMNVSTLELGDSALYLCASSFQGDGYTFGSGTRLTVV.

The chain carries TRBV30 and TRBJ2-5; D is possibly TRBD1 or TRBD2 (7 bases each). Germline V gives CDR1 GTSNPN, CDR2 SVGIG (reference sequence). The CDR3 sequence is 15 residues long. V was pared by 2 bases and J by 7 bases, with 20 bases between. The CDR3, as DNA: TGTGCCTGGAGTTTGGGGGGGGGACAGTCGGGGACCCAGTACTTC. Protein product: CAWSLGGGQSGTQYF. Filled out from reference TRBV30 and TRBJ2-5, the complete variable domain reads SQTIHQWPATLVQPVGSPLSLECTVEGTSNPNLYWYRQAAGRGLQLLFYSVGIGQISSEVPQNLSASRPQDRQFILSSKKLLLSDSGFYLCAWSLGGGQSGTQYFGPGTRLLVL.

The gene calls are TRBV19 and TRBJ2-1; D call uncertain. The CDR3 totals 14 residues. Germline V lookup: CDR1 LNHDA, CDR2 SQIVND (reference sequence). V was pared by 5 bases and J by 0 bases, with 8 bases between. The CDR3: CASSRGDSYNEQFF. The CDR3 nucleotides are TGTGCCAGTAGTCGTGGGGACTCCTACAATGAGCAGTTCTTC.

This sequence joins TRBV15 and TRBJ1-5; no clear D gene. This CDR3 comprises 15 residues. Germline values: CDR1 LNHNV, CDR2 YYDKDF (reference sequence). V was clipped by 0 bases and J by 7 bases, with 13 bases between them. For the CDR3, the DNA is TGTGCCACCAGCAGAGATCGGGAGGGAGGGCAGCCCCAGCATTTT. Protein product: CATSRDREGGQPQHF.

The chain joins TRBV27 to TRBJ2-7; 7 bases line up with TRBD2. Per the germline V gene, CDR1 is MNHEY and CDR2 is SMNVEV (reference sequence). J gave up 5 bases and V 0 bases, and 10 bases lay outside the gene matches. The CDR3 contains 16 residues. The DNA for the CDR3 is TGTGCCAGCAGTTTATCGGGGGGGGGTGGAGGGAACGAGCAGTACTTC. Amino acid sequence: CASSLSGGGGGNEQYF.

V usage is TRBV6-5 and J usage is TRBJ1-1, with unresolved D. Trimming removed 4 bases at V and 6 bases at J, with 6 bases between. CDR1 and CDR2 (germline): MNHEY, SVGAGI. The CDR3 spans 11 residues. The CDR3 sequence: CASSFNAEAFF. The DNA of the CDR3 is TGTGCCAGCAGTTTTAACGCTGAAGCTTTCTTT.

The J gene is TRBJ2-7, the V gene TRBV7-2; no definite D call. Germline CDR1 reads SGHTA; CDR2 reads FQGNSA. The CDR3 spans 16 residues. V lost 2 bases and J lost 0, with 14 bases in between. The CDR3 spells CASSLQYGQYSYEQYF. For the CDR3, the DNA is TGTGCCAGCAGCTTACAGTATGGGCAGTACTCCTACGAGCAGTACTTC.

The V gene is TRBV7-6, the J gene TRBJ1-1, with D tentatively TRBD1 (6 bases). The V and J ends lost 1 base and 0 bases respectively, with 12 bases between them. The CDR3 loop spans 16 amino acids. CDR1 and CDR2 (germline): SGHVS, FNYEAQ. CDR3 amino acids: CASSLEAGDMNTEAFF. CDR3 nucleotide sequence: TGTGCCAGCAGCTTAGAGGCAGGGGACATGAACACTGAAGCTTTCTTT.

Only a few counts were recorded for this clone. The CDR3 DNA sequence: TGTGCCAGCAGCTTACAGGCCGGGGATTGGGCCCAGCATTTT. It specifies CASSLQAGDWAQHF. The rearrangement joins TRBV7-6 to TRBJ1-5; no clear D gene. V lost 2 bases and J lost 11, with 16 bases in between. The CDR3 has 14 amino acids. Germline CDR1 SGHVS, CDR2 FNYEAQ.

CDR3 nucleotides: TGTGCCAGCGCTAGAGGGAAGGGGTGGAACACCGGGGAGCTGTTTTTT. Translated, it gives CASARGKGWNTGELFF. This chain links TRBV25-1 with TRBJ2-2; perhaps D is TRBD1 or TRBD2 (5 bases each). Trimming shortened V by 8 bases and J by 1 base, and 17 bases separated the two germline ends. Germline CDR1 is MGHDK and CDR2 is SYGVNS. This CDR3 has 16 residues.

The chain carries TRBV4-1 and TRBJ2-7; 7 bases match TRBD2. Germline-derived CDR1 and CDR2 are MGHRA and YSYEKL. Germline trimming cut 4 bases from V and 3 bases from J; bases unmatched to any gene: 3. The CDR3 length is 13 residues. As DNA, the CDR3 is TGCGCCAGCAGCCGGGACTACAACTACGAGCAGTACTTC. Its protein product is CASSRDYNYEQYF.

The V call is TRBV5-4, the J call TRBJ2-5; no reliable D call. CDR3 length equals 14 residues. Deletions cut 3 bases from V and 1 base from J, with 10 bases between. Germline V gives CDR1 SGHNT, CDR2 YYREEE (reference sequence). This chain's CDR3 is CASSSSGFQETQYF. The CDR3, as DNA: TGTGCCAGCAGCTCATCCGGGTTCCAAGAGACCCAGTACTTC.

This chain links TRBV25-1 with TRBJ2-4; TRBD1 matches at 7 bases. This CDR3 has 15 residues. The germline V gene has CDR1 MGHDK and CDR2 SYGVNS. The junction had 4 bases not matched to a gene; V was cut back by 5 bases and J by 0 bases. The CDR3 DNA sequence: TGTGCCAGCAGTTTTCAGGGGGTAGCCAAAAACATTCAGTACTTC. Amino acids: CASSFQGVAKNIQYF.

The chain joins TRBV11-3 to TRBJ1-2; tentatively, D is TRBD1 (6 bases). The ends were cut back, 1 base at V and 6 bases at J, with 18 bases in the middle. Per the germline V gene, CDR1 is SGHNT and CDR2 is YENEEA. The CDR3 is 16 residues long. The CDR3 sequence is CASSLGPRGDADGYTF. The CDR3, as DNA: TGTGCCAGCAGCTTAGGCCCCAGGGGCGACGCGGATGGCTACACCTTC.

The rearrangement links TRBV29-1 to TRBJ2-7; 8 bases are shared with TRBD1. Germline V gives CDR1 SQVTM, CDR2 ANQGSEA. There are 13 residues in the CDR3. The V and J ends lost 5 bases and 2 bases, in that order; junction bases with no gene match: 5. The CDR3 sequence: CSVLTGATYEQYF. CDR3 DNA sequence: TGCAGCGTTTTGACAGGGGCGACCTACGAGCAGTACTTC.

The CDR3 DNA reads TGTGCCTGGAGATGGCGTAGGACCTGGAATGAGCAGTTCTTC. It codes for CAWRWRRTWNEQFF. The V call is TRBV30, the J call TRBJ2-1; D is unresolved. V lost 3 bases and J 7 bases, leaving 16 bases between the germline ends. This CDR3 comprises 14 residues. CDR1 is GTSNPN and CDR2 is SVGIG in the germline V gene (reference sequence). The full variable domain, with the rest looked up from reference TRBV30 and TRBJ2-1, is SQTIHQWPATLVQPVGSPLSLECTVEGTSNPNLYWYRQAAGRGLQLLFYSVGIGQISSEVPQNLSASRPQDRQFILSSKKLLLSDSGFYLCAWRWRRTWNEQFFGPGTRLTVL.

V usage is TRBV27 and J usage is TRBJ2-1; TRBD2 agrees at 8 bases. Germline loops: CDR1 MNHEY, CDR2 SMNVEV (reference sequence). CDR3 size: 14 residues. With 4 bases clipped from V and 6 bases from J, the junction kept 5 bases outside the gene matches. For the CDR3, the DNA is TGTGCCAGCAGTTGGGCCGGGAGGGCCAATGAGCAGTTCTTC. This translates into CASSWAGRANEQFF.

The V call is TRBV11-3, the J call TRBJ2-5, with 10 bases aligning to TRBD1. The germline gives CDR1 SGHNT, CDR2 YENEEA. V was pared by 4 bases and J by 5 bases, with 4 bases of the junction left unmatched. This CDR3 contains 14 residues. The CDR3 DNA follows: TGTGCCAGCAGCTCGGACAGGGGGAGTGAGACCCAGTACTTC. It specifies CASSSDRGSETQYF.

This clone appeared once. This chain connects TRBV11-2 to TRBJ2-5; no clear D gene. The length of the CDR3 is 14 residues. The germline V gene encodes CDR1 SGHAT and CDR2 FQNNGV. V lost 3 bases and J lost 2, with 10 bases in between. The CDR3 is CASSFTRPQETQYF. The CDR3 DNA is TGTGCCAGCAGCTTTACCAGGCCTCAAGAGACCCAGTACTTC.

J is TRBJ1-2 and V is TRBV7-9, with TRBD1 as a possible D gene (5 bases). Trimming cost V 5 bases and J 2 bases, with 12 bases left between them. The CDR3 has 14 residues. Looked up from germline, CDR1 is SEHNR and CDR2 is FQNEAQ (reference sequence). The CDR3 nucleotides are TGTGCCAGCAGCCCCGGCGGGGGGAACTATGGCTACACCTTC. Amino acids: CASSPGGGNYGYTF.

This clone was detected a few times. J is TRBJ1-2 and V is TRBV7-8, with D hard to call. Germline V gene lookup returns CDR1 SGHVS and CDR2 FQNEAQ. V shed 1 base and J shed 2 bases, with 8 bases lying between them. The CDR3 has 14 residues. Written as DNA, the CDR3 is TGTGCCAGCAGCTTAGAGGCGTTGAACTATGGCTACACCTTC. Its translation: CASSLEALNYGYTF.

The chain employs TRBV7-9 and TRBJ2-3; the match to TRBD2 covers 10 bases. This CDR3 has 16 residues. Germline lookup yields CDR1 SEHNR and CDR2 FQNEAQ (reference sequence). V lost 6 bases to trimming and J lost 4 bases; unmatched junction nucleotides: 10. The DNA of the CDR3 is TGTGCCAGCAGGCCAATGCTAGCGGGAGTTGCAGATACGCAGTATTTT. Translated: CASRPMLAGVADTQYF.

V usage is TRBV6-6 and J usage is TRBJ1-1; D unclear. V shed 1 base and J shed 0 bases, with 9 bases lying between them. The germline V gene has CDR1 MNHNY and CDR2 SVGAGI (reference sequence). This CDR3 has 15 residues. CDR3 bases: TGTGCCAGCAGTTACTTGTCTGCTATGAACACTGAAGCTTTCTTT. Its translation: CASSYLSAMNTEAFF.

This chain joins TRBV5-1 and TRBJ2-1; the match to TRBD2 covers 11 bases. J gave up 6 bases and V 2 bases, and 4 bases lay outside the gene matches. The germline gives CDR1 SGHRS, CDR2 YFSETQ. The CDR3 runs 15 residues. The CDR3 protein is CASSFLAGGPNEQFF. As DNA, the CDR3 is TGCGCCAGCAGCTTTCTAGCGGGAGGTCCCAATGAGCAGTTCTTC.